Following are 24 T cell receptor beta chains from one sample sequenced in a study of T-cell memory formation after mild COVID-19. TCRdb reprocessed the 5' RACE reads via MiXCR and lists one record per CDR3 protein. The sample comprises over 350,000 distinct CDR3 sequences, about 17% of which are singletons, and under 25% rests with the top ten. The sample taken for sequencing was PBMCs or a T cell subset sorted from them (not recorded which). The origin of the receptors is a young man who had mild COVID-19 (a few samples of this study predate the infection). Cell type and time point are not known.

This chain uses TRBV28 with TRBJ2-5, with 8 bases fitting TRBD2. Germline V lookup: CDR1 MDHEN, CDR2 SYDVKM. V shed 6 bases, J shed 0 bases, and the junction held 6 bases outside the gene matches. The CDR3 is 15 residues long. This chain's CDR3 is CASRRASGYQETQYF. In DNA form, the CDR3 reads TGTGCCAGCAGGAGGGCTAGCGGGTACCAAGAGACCCAGTACTTC.

In its sample, this clonotype was seen a few times. This chain connects TRBV20-1 to TRBJ2-2; TRBD1 might be the D (6 bases). Looked up from germline, CDR1 is DFQATT and CDR2 is SNEGSKA (reference sequence). The CDR3 runs 17 residues. V was pared by 2 bases and J by 4 bases, with 20 bases between. The CDR3 loop reads CSARRAGGQGSTGELFF. In nucleotides, the CDR3 is TGCAGTGCTAGACGAGCTGGGGGCCAAGGGTCCACCGGGGAGCTGTTTTTT.

DNA of the CDR3: TGTGCCAGCAGCCCCGAACAGGGGGAGGCCACCTACGAGCAGTACGTC. As protein: CASSPEQGEATYEQYV. The rearrangement links TRBV7-6 to TRBJ2-7, with 8 nucleotides matching TRBD1. With 5 bases clipped from V and 2 bases from J, the junction kept 11 bases outside the gene matches. The CDR3 contains 16 residues. In germline, CDR1 is SGHVS, CDR2 FNYEAQ.

This clonotype has more than one count but fewer than ten. This chain joins TRBV20-1 and TRBJ2-4; 8 nucleotides agree with TRBD2. This CDR3 region has 17 residues. V shed 1 base, J shed 2 bases, and the junction held 10 bases outside the gene matches. Germline V gene sequence: CDR1 DFQATT, CDR2 SNEGSKA (reference sequence). CDR3 in amino acids: CSARGHSGVRTKNIQYF. For the CDR3, the DNA is TGCAGTGCTAGAGGCCATAGCGGGGTGAGAACCAAAAACATTCAGTACTTC.

This clonotype was picked up a small number of times. The chain recombines TRBV4-3 with TRBJ2-3; no definite D call. Between the trimmed V and J ends, which lost 0 bases and 4 bases, there was a span of 8 bases. Germline values: CDR1 LGHNA, CDR2 YSLEER. The CDR3 totals 14 residues. CDR3 loop: CASSQDVLADTQYF. The CDR3 DNA follows: TGCGCCAGCAGCCAAGATGTCCTAGCAGATACGCAGTATTTT.

This chain connects TRBV6-2 or TRBV6-3 to TRBJ1-5; 12 bases map to TRBD1. Germline assignment: CDR1 MNHEY and CDR2 SVGEGT. Germline trimming cut 4 bases from V and 2 bases from J; bases unmatched to any gene: 6. There are 17 residues in the CDR3. In nucleotides, the CDR3 is TGTGCCAGCAGTTGGGACAGGGGGCCTCCAGGCAATCAGCCCCAGCATTTT. Amino acids: CASSWDRGPPGNQPQHF.

This clonotype turned up a few times. V usage is TRBV11-2 and J usage is TRBJ1-1, with TRBD1 matching over 10 bases. There are 14 residues in the CDR3. The germline gives CDR1 SGHAT, CDR2 FQNNGV. V was clipped by 3 bases and J by 4 bases; unmatched bases: 2. The DNA of the CDR3 is TGTGCCAGCAGCTTGGGACAGGGGTTCACTGAAGCTTTCTTT. Its protein is CASSLGQGFTEAFF.

The rearrangement joins TRBV4-3 to TRBJ1-1; D remains ambiguous. Germline V gives CDR1 LGHNA, CDR2 YSLEER. The CDR3 sequence is 14 residues long. Trimming took off 0 bases at V and 1 base at J, with 6 bases between the two ends. This CDR3 is CASSQEGTNTEAFF. The CDR3 DNA sequence: TGCGCCAGCAGCCAAGAGGGAACGAACACTGAAGCTTTCTTT.

J is TRBJ2-3 and V is TRBV20-1; 8 nucleotides match TRBD2. With V trimmed by 4 bases and J by 5 bases, 2 bases remained unmatched. Germline CDR1 and CDR2: DFQATT and SNEGSKA (reference sequence). This CDR3 has 12 residues. CDR3 in DNA: TGCAGTGCTAAACGGGAGGGAGATACGCAGTATTTT. Protein: CSAKREGDTQYF.

This clonotype has just a few counts. This chain links TRBV5-1 with TRBJ1-2; D is unresolved. Germline CDR1 and CDR2: SGHRS and YFSETQ. V dropped 0 bases and J dropped 5 bases, with 8 bases sitting between them. This CDR3 contains 13 residues. CDR3 sequence reads: CASSLGPEYGYTF. DNA for the CDR3: TGCGCCAGCAGCTTGGGTCCGGAATATGGCTACACCTTC.

This clonotype was found a few times. V usage is TRBV7-9 and J usage is TRBJ2-1, with 7 bases fitting TRBD1. CDR1 SEHNR and CDR2 FQNEAQ come from the germline V gene (reference sequence). The junction had 5 bases not matched to a gene; V was cut back by 5 bases and J by 7 bases. This CDR3 spans 13 amino acids. CDR3: CASSEPGQNEQFF. The CDR3, as DNA: TGTGCCAGCAGCGAACCGGGACAGAATGAGCAGTTCTTC.

The chain uses TRBV6-5 and TRBJ1-4, with 8 positions matching TRBD1. Germline V gene sequence: CDR1 MNHEY, CDR2 SVGAGI. Losses at the gene ends were 3 bases for V and 7 bases for J; bases not matched to a gene: 10. The CDR3 totals 16 residues. CDR3 DNA: TGTGCCAGCAGTTATTCCGGACAGGGTCAGGGTGAAAAACTGTTTTTT. Its protein is CASSYSGQGQGEKLFF.

The chain combines TRBV6-2 or TRBV6-3 with TRBJ1-1; 10 nucleotides agree with TRBD1. V shed 6 bases and J 11 bases; nucleotides not matched to a gene: 15. The CDR3 has 15 residues. From germline, CDR1 is MNHEY and CDR2 SVGEGT. The CDR3 DNA follows: TGTGCCAGCAGCCAGACAGGGGGCTCCCATCGAAGCGCTTTCTTT. Protein product: CASSQTGGSHRSAFF.

The rearrangement uses TRBV10-3 and TRBJ2-3; possible D gene TRBD1, 6 bases. The CDR3 consists of 14 residues. The V end lost 8 bases, the J end lost 0 bases, and 12 bases lay between the germline ends. CDR1 is ENHRY and CDR2 is SYGVKD in the germline V gene. The CDR3 sequence is CAISRGRSTDTQYF. For the CDR3, the DNA is TGTGCCATCTCCAGGGGAAGGAGCACAGATACGCAGTATTTT.

This clonotype was seen only a few times. This chain joins TRBV7-3 and TRBJ2-5; 10 bases align to TRBD2. This CDR3 has 18 amino acids. V lost 0 bases and J lost 1; bases outside the gene matches: 8. Germline V lookup: CDR1 SGHTA, CDR2 FQGTGA. CDR3 nucleotide sequence: TGTGCCAGCAGCTTAACCGCTGGCCAGCGGGGGGGCCAAGAGACCCAGTACTTC. It specifies CASSLTAGQRGGQETQYF.

The rearrangement links TRBV5-1 to TRBJ2-2, with 9 nucleotides matching TRBD1. Germline CDR1 SGHRS, CDR2 YFSETQ. Unmatched junction bases numbered 18, after V lost 5 bases and J lost 4 bases. The CDR3 consists of 19 residues. The CDR3 nucleotides are TGCGCCAGCAGTCGAGTCCCTGGACAGGGGCCTCGGGGCACCGGGGAGCTGTTTTTT. Protein sequence: CASSRVPGQGPRGTGELFF.

This clonotype was seen a handful of times. This chain joins TRBV11-3 and TRBJ2-1; the D gene is possibly TRBD1 (5 bases). Germline CDR1 and CDR2: SGHNT and YENEEA. Trimming cost V 5 bases and J 8 bases, with 16 bases left between them. The CDR3 totals 14 residues. The CDR3: CASSHTGGADEQFF. As DNA, the CDR3 is TGTGCCAGCAGCCACACAGGCGGCGCAGATGAGCAGTTCTTC.

V gene TRBV13 combines with J gene TRBJ2-5; possibly TRBD1 or TRBD2 for D (6 bases each). The germline V gene encodes CDR1 PRHDT and CDR2 FYEKMQ (reference sequence). This CDR3 spans 15 amino acids. Trimming removed 3 bases at V and 0 bases at J, with 11 bases between. The CDR3 coding sequence is TGTGCCAGCAGCTTCGGGGGCCGGTACCAAGAGACCCAGTACTTC. This gives the protein CASSFGGRYQETQYF.

This clonotype showed up just a few times. CDR3 protein: CASSGVRPPSYNEQFF. The CDR3 DNA sequence: TGTGCCAGCAGCGGAGTTCGGCCCCCCTCCTACAATGAGCAGTTCTTC. The rearrangement links TRBV6-1 to TRBJ2-1; D unresolved. With 6 bases removed from V and 0 bases from J, the gap between germline ends came to 15 bases. The CDR3 spans 16 residues. Germline lookup yields CDR1 MNHNS and CDR2 SASEGT.

This clonotype was detected a few times. This rearrangement joins TRBV7-8 to TRBJ2-5; no clear D. Per the germline V gene, CDR1 is SGHVS and CDR2 is FQNEAQ. V was trimmed by 2 bases and J by 3 bases, leaving 19 bases between them. The CDR3 extends over 17 amino acids. CDR3 protein: CASSLMRWTDPKETQYF. For the CDR3, the DNA is TGTGCCAGCAGCTTAATGCGCTGGACGGACCCGAAAGAGACCCAGTACTTC.

This clonotype has a handful of counts. The CDR3 is CASSPDQGRRGGYTF. The DNA for the CDR3 is TGTGCCAGCAGCCCTGATCAGGGGAGGAGAGGGGGCTACACCTTC. The chain links TRBV21-1 to TRBJ1-2; the table's D call of TRBD1 was not tested on the DNA. TRBV21-1 is labeled a pseudogene. This CDR3 has 15 amino acids.

V usage is TRBV9 and J usage is TRBJ1-1; 8 positions agree with TRBD1. Trimming removed 2 bases from V and 4 bases from J; junction bases left unmatched: 4. Germline V gene lookup returns CDR1 SGDLS and CDR2 YYNGEE. There are 14 residues in the CDR3. CDR3 bases: TGTGCCAGCAGCGTCGACAGGGGAGGCACTGAAGCTTTCTTT. Protein product: CASSVDRGGTEAFF.

The chain joins TRBV20-1 to TRBJ2-5; 14 bases are a match to TRBD2. Trimming cost V 6 bases and J 0 bases; bases outside gene matches: 9. This CDR3 region has 17 residues. The V gene's germline CDR1 is DFQATT and CDR2 SNEGSKA (reference sequence). The CDR3 coding sequence is TGCAGTGCCGCTGGGACTAGCGGGGGAAGGTACCAAGAGACCCAGTACTTC. Its translation: CSAAGTSGGRYQETQYF.

The chain has TRBV11-2 and TRBJ2-2; D remains unclear. This CDR3 has 12 residues. The V gene lost 6 bases and the J gene lost 6 bases, with 8 bases spanning the gap. Germline V gene data show CDR1 as SGHAT and CDR2 as FQNNGV. CDR3 DNA: TGTGCCAGCAGGCCGCAACCCGGGGAGCTGTTTTTT. It yields the protein CASRPQPGELFF.